The 30 T cell receptor beta chains below come from one sample, sequenced in a study of blood T cell repertoires in COVID-19. The data were produced by immunoSEQ multiplex PCR, yet TCRdb's version contains in-frame clones alone and is incomplete. Among some 250,000 clones listed, approximately 84% were seen once. Input material: PBMCs or T cells enriched from blood (not recorded which). Every receptor here comes from a woman between 40 and 50 years old with acute COVID-19.

The chain couples TRBV6-2 or TRBV6-3 to TRBJ1-5, with no clear D. The CDR3 has 13 amino acids. The V gene's germline CDR1 is MNHEY and CDR2 SVGEGT. Trimming left V 6 bases short and J 0 bases short, with 6 bases between. The CDR3 here is CASSDFSNQPQHF. For the CDR3, the DNA is TGTGCCAGCAGCGACTTTAGCAATCAGCCCCAGCATTTT.

The J gene is TRBJ2-1, the V gene TRBV15; D ambiguous. CDR3 length equals 15 residues. Germline CDR1 reads LNHNV; CDR2 reads YYDKDF (reference sequence). Trimming took off 3 bases at V and 1 base at J, with 10 bases between the two ends. The DNA of the CDR3 is TGTGCCACCAGCAGGGCGGATCTATCCTACAATGAGCAGTTCTTC. It is translated as CATSRADLSYNEQFF.

The chain joins TRBV2 to TRBJ2-2; 10 positions match TRBD2. Germline loops: CDR1 SNHLY, CDR2 FYNNEI. This CDR3 spans 13 amino acids. Trimming cost V 9 bases and J 4 bases; bases outside gene matches: 2. The CDR3 sequence is CARGLATTGELFF. Here the CDR3 DNA reads TGTGCCAGGGGACTAGCGACCACCGGGGAGCTGTTTTTT. The complete variable domain, with remaining parts taken from reference TRBV2 and TRBJ2-2, reads EPEVTQTPSHQVTQMGQEVILRCVPISNHLYFYWYRQILGQKVEFLVSFYNNEISEKSEIFDDQFSVERPDGSNFTLKIRSTKLEDSAMYFCARGLATTGELFFGEGSRLTVL.

This rearrangement joins TRBV9 to TRBJ2-2, with D possibly TRBD2 on 6 matching bases. The CDR3 runs to 14 residues. CDR1 is SGDLS and CDR2 is YYNGEE in the germline V gene. With 6 bases removed from V and 1 base from J, the gap between germline ends came to 10 bases. The CDR3 DNA reads TGTGCCAGCACGAGCGGGCTGAACACCGGGGAGCTGTTTTTT. Residues: CASTSGLNTGELFF.

The chain uses TRBV5-1 and TRBJ1-4, with TRBD1 matching 8 bases. CDR3 size: 17 residues. Trimming took 2 bases from V and 8 from J; bases not matched to a gene: 14. The germline V gene encodes CDR1 SGHRS and CDR2 YFSETQ. The CDR3 region has the DNA TGCGCCAGCAGCTTACCCCCGACGGACAGGGTAGGGGAAAAACTGTTTTTT. It codes for CASSLPPTDRVGEKLFF.

This rearrangement joins TRBV11-3 to TRBJ2-3; 7 bases fit TRBD1. The germline CDR1 and CDR2 sequences are SGHNT and YENEEA. With 4 bases clipped from V and 1 base from J, the junction kept 5 bases outside the gene matches. This CDR3 has 15 residues. The CDR3 nucleotides are TGTGCCAGCAGCTCCCGGGACAGAGGCACAGATACGCAGTATTTT. It codes for CASSSRDRGTDTQYF.

The V call is TRBV7-2, the J call TRBJ2-7, with D possibly being TRBD1 (6 bases). Germline V gene data show CDR1 as SGHTA and CDR2 as FQGNSA. This CDR3 spans 14 amino acids. Trimming removed 5 bases at V and 2 bases at J, with 13 bases between. CDR3 DNA: TGTGCCAGCAGCGCCCACAGGGTAGCCTACGAGCAGTACTTC. This translates into CASSAHRVAYEQYF.

This clone was observed a handful of times. The chain is built from TRBV2 and TRBJ2-7; D perhaps matches TRBD1 (6 bases). Germline V gene data show CDR1 as SNHLY and CDR2 as FYNNEI. Trimming took 6 bases from V and 2 from J, leaving 11 bases between them. The CDR3 loop spans 13 amino acids. The CDR3 sequence is CASRIQGPYEQYF. The DNA of the CDR3 is TGTGCCAGCAGAATACAGGGACCCTACGAGCAGTACTTC.

This clone has only a few counts. The J gene is TRBJ2-1, the V gene TRBV24-1, with 10 positions matching TRBD2. Trimming took 3 bases from V and 0 from J; bases not matched to a gene: 1. The CDR3 is made up of 16 amino acids. CDR1 KGHDR and CDR2 SFDVKD come from the germline V gene. CDR3 DNA: TGTGCCACCAGTGATGCTAGCGGGAGCTCCTACAATGAGCAGTTCTTC. It is translated as CATSDASGSSYNEQFF.

This rearrangement joins TRBV7-9 to TRBJ2-5; D gene unclear. This CDR3 is 13 amino acids long. Trimming shortened V by 3 bases and J by 5 bases, and 10 bases separated the two germline ends. Germline V gene sequence: CDR1 SEHNR, CDR2 FQNEAQ (reference sequence). The CDR3 bases are TGTGCCAGCAGCTTGCTGGGCGAGGAGACCCAGTACTTC. Protein: CASSLLGEETQYF.

This sequence joins TRBV7-3 and TRBJ2-1, with 16 nucleotides matching TRBD2. J lost 2 bases, V lost 2 bases, and 6 bases had no gene match. CDR3 length equals 19 residues. Germline assignment: CDR1 SGHTA and CDR2 FQGTGA. In DNA, the CDR3 is TGTGCCAGCAGCTTAGCGGGGACTAGCGGGAGGGCCACCTACAATGAGCAGTTCTTC. This gives the protein CASSLAGTSGRATYNEQFF. The full variable domain, with the rest looked up from reference TRBV7-3 and TRBJ2-1, is GAGVSQTPSNKVTEKGKYVELRCDPISGHTALYWYRQSLGQGPEFLIYFQGTGAADDSGLPNDRFFAVRPEGSVSTLKIQRTERGDSAVYLCASSLAGTSGRATYNEQFFGPGTRLTVL.

V is TRBV2 and J is TRBJ2-5; possible D gene TRBD2, 6 bases. The V and J ends lost 4 bases and 2 bases respectively, with 11 bases between them. The CDR3 has 14 residues. Germline CDR1 and CDR2: SNHLY and FYNNEI. DNA of the CDR3: TGTGCCAGCAGTGGAGGGGACTTTCAAGAGACCCAGTACTTC. Protein product: CASSGGDFQETQYF.

CDR3 nucleotide sequence: TGTGCCAGAAGCTCCCCGGGGCTGGGAGGGAACTACGAGCAGTACTTC. This gives the protein CARSSPGLGGNYEQYF. The chain uses TRBV5-3 and TRBJ2-7; 7 bases map to TRBD2. TRBV5-3 is an open reading frame, and its role is uncertain. CDR3 length equals 16 residues. Trimming cost V 3 bases and J 3 bases; bases outside gene matches: 12.

This clone was counted between two and nine times. The rearrangement uses TRBV30 and TRBJ1-4; TRBD1 matches 10 bases. Germline V CDR1 and CDR2: GTSNPN, SVGIG (reference sequence). This CDR3 has 14 amino acids. Trimming cost V 2 bases and J 8 bases; bases outside gene matches: 5. This chain's CDR3 is CAWSPRTGGEKLFF. Here the CDR3 DNA reads TGTGCCTGGAGTCCCCGGACAGGGGGGGAAAAACTGTTTTTT.

This chain uses TRBV19 with TRBJ1-1, with 8 nucleotides matching TRBD1. CDR1 is LNHDA and CDR2 is SQIVND in the germline V gene (reference sequence). The length of the CDR3 is 11 residues. Germline trimming cut 10 bases from V and 7 bases from J; bases unmatched to any gene: 5. CDR3 in amino acids: CATLDRGEAFF. For the CDR3, the DNA is TGTGCCACCCTAGACAGGGGTGAAGCTTTCTTT.

The V call is TRBV5-4, the J call TRBJ1-1, with no clear D. CDR1 and CDR2 (germline): SGHNT, YYREEE (reference sequence). The V gene lost 3 bases and the J gene lost 1 base, with 10 bases spanning the gap. The CDR3 contains 14 residues. CDR3 nucleotide sequence: TGTGCCAGCAGCTCTCCTGGGCCGAACACTGAAGCTTTCTTT. The encoded protein is CASSSPGPNTEAFF. The complete variable domain, with remaining parts taken from reference TRBV5-4 and TRBJ1-1, reads ETGVTQSPTHLIKTRGQQVTLRCSSQSGHNTVSWYQQALGQGPQFIFQYYREEENGRGNFPPRFSGLQFPNYSSELNVNALELDDSALYLCASSSPGPNTEAFFGQGTRLTVV.

V gene TRBV6-5 combines with J gene TRBJ1-1, with TRBD1 matching over 7 bases. Trimming removed 1 base from V and 11 bases from J; junction bases left unmatched: 7. The CDR3 consists of 13 residues. Germline V gene sequence: CDR1 MNHEY, CDR2 SVGAGI. CDR3 protein: CASSYLQDRWAFF. CDR3 bases: TGTGCCAGCAGTTACTTACAGGACAGGTGGGCTTTCTTT.

The rearrangement joins TRBV9 to TRBJ1-3; weak D call: TRBD1 (6 bases). In germline, CDR1 is SGDLS, CDR2 YYNGEE. This CDR3 has 14 residues. V lost 0 bases to trimming and J lost 8 bases, with 12 bases between them. The CDR3 region has the DNA TGTGCCAGCAGCGTAGGACAGGTTGAGGACACCATATATTTT. Protein product: CASSVGQVEDTIYF.

The chain combines TRBV4-2 with TRBJ2-1, with 8 bases that match TRBD2. CDR1 and CDR2 (germline): LGHNA, YNFKEQ. This CDR3 has 16 residues. V shed 0 bases, J shed 0 bases, and the junction held 1 base outside the gene matches. The CDR3 nucleotides read TGTGCCAGCAGCCAAGAGGGGACTAGCTCCTACAATGAGCAGTTCTTC. This gives the protein CASSQEGTSSYNEQFF.

This clone was seen more than once but under ten times. The junction and the germline gene differ at one end; a read error may be behind it. This chain uses TRBV2 with TRBJ2-1; 8 bases match TRBD2. CDR1 and CDR2 (germline): SNHLY, FYNNEI. This CDR3 has 14 amino acids. The CDR3 DNA reads as TGTGCCAGCAGTGCAGCGGGAGTTTACAAAGAGCAGTTCTTC. Encoded protein: CASSAAGVYKEQFF. Together with reference TRBV2 and TRBJ2-1, the CDR3 gives the full variable domain: EPEVTQTPSHQVTQMGQEVILRCVPISNHLYFYWYRQILGQKVEFLVSFYNNEISEKSEIFDDQFSVERPDGSNFTLKIRSTKLEDSAMYFCASSAAGVYKEQFFGPGTRLTVL.

Remarks on this clone: The same CDR3 arises from other DNA sequences in this sample as well. The chain is built from TRBV5-4 and TRBJ1-1; D gene uncertain. Looked up from germline, CDR1 is SGHNT and CDR2 is YYREEE (reference sequence). The CDR3 is 12 amino acids. Trimming cost V 0 bases and J 4 bases, with 4 bases left between them. In nucleotides, the CDR3 is TGTGCCAGCAGCTTGGGCAGCACTGAAGCTTTCTTT. It translates to CASSLGSTEAFF.

J is TRBJ2-1 and V is TRBV5-8, with TRBD1 identical over 10 bases. Germline V gene sequence: CDR1 SGHTS, CDR2 YDEGEE. With V trimmed by 7 bases and J by 9 bases, 16 bases remained unmatched. The CDR3 consists of 16 residues. The DNA of the CDR3 is TGTGCCAGCTACGAATTTGAAAGACAGGGGGCCGTTGAGCAGTTCTTC. It specifies CASYEFERQGAVEQFF. Drawing the rest from reference TRBV5-8 and TRBJ2-1, the complete variable domain is EAGVTQSPTHLIKTRGQQATLRCSPISGHTSVYWYQQALGLGLQFLLWYDEGEERNRGNFPPRFSGRQFPNYSSELNVNALELEDSALYLCASYEFERQGAVEQFFGPGTRLTVL.

V and J are TRBV7-6 and TRBJ1-4; 11 nucleotides align to TRBD1. V was clipped by 4 bases and J by 8 bases; unmatched bases: 3. The CDR3 spans 14 residues. The germline gives CDR1 SGHVS, CDR2 FNYEAQ. The CDR3: CASSSGQGEEKLFF. CDR3 coding DNA: TGTGCCAGCAGCTCGGGACAGGGGGAAGAAAAACTGTTTTTT. Based on the CDR3 plus reference TRBV7-6 and TRBJ1-4, the full variable domain is GAGVSQSPRYKVTKRGQDVALRCDPISGHVSLYWYRQALGQGPEFLTYFNYEAQQDKSGLPNDRFSAERPEGSISTLTIQRTEQRDSAMYRCASSSGQGEEKLFFGSGTQLSVL.

This chain links TRBV11-3 with TRBJ2-5, with 11 bases lining up with TRBD2. The CDR3 covers 17 residues. Unmatched junction bases numbered 14, after V lost 6 bases and J lost 5 bases. In germline, CDR1 is SGHNT, CDR2 YENEEA. The CDR3 here is CASRKGLAGGERETQYF. In DNA form, the CDR3 reads TGTGCCAGCAGAAAAGGACTAGCGGGTGGGGAGAGGGAGACCCAGTACTTC. Full variable domain (outside the CDR3, taken from reference TRBV11-3 and TRBJ2-5): EAGVVQSPRYKIIEKKQPVAFWCNPISGHNTLYWYLQNLGQGPELLIRYENEEAVDDSQLPKDRFSAERLKGVDSTLKIQPAELGDSAVYLCASRKGLAGGERETQYFGPGTRLLVL.

The chain recombines TRBV18 with TRBJ1-1; possibly TRBD1 for D (6 bases). The CDR3 totals 14 residues. Trimming cost V 4 bases and J 4 bases, with 13 bases left between them. Germline CDR1 is KGHSH and CDR2 is LQKENI. The CDR3 sequence is CASSLLETGTEAFF. CDR3 in DNA: TGTGCCAGCTCACTACTCGAGACAGGCACTGAAGCTTTCTTT.

The sample holds one count of this clone. V gene TRBV7-3 combines with J gene TRBJ1-6, with 7 bases identical to TRBD1. V gave up 5 bases and J gave up 5 bases; unmatched junction bases: 3. Germline CDR1 SGHTA, CDR2 FQGTGA. CDR3 length equals 14 residues. The DNA of the CDR3 is TGTGCCAGCAGCGAACAGGGGAATAATTCACCCCTCCACTTT. As protein: CASSEQGNNSPLHF.

The rearrangement links TRBV9 to TRBJ2-3, with D perhaps matching TRBD2 (6 bases). The CDR3 has 14 residues. Trimming took 6 bases from V and 0 from J, leaving 11 bases between them. Germline CDR1 is SGDLS and CDR2 is YYNGEE. Written as DNA, the CDR3 is TGTGCCAGCACGCGGGGCCCTAGCACAGATACGCAGTATTTT. It codes for CASTRGPSTDTQYF.

The rearrangement uses TRBV29-1 and TRBJ1-3, with no clear D. V was trimmed by 2 bases and J by 3 bases, leaving 8 bases between them. Germline V CDR1 and CDR2: SQVTM, ANQGSEA. There are 13 residues in the CDR3. As DNA, the CDR3 is TGCAGCGTTGAAAAAGCAGGTGGAAACACCATATATTTT. It specifies CSVEKAGGNTIYF.

The chain couples TRBV28 to TRBJ2-7; a possible D gene is TRBD1 (5 bases). Germline-derived CDR1 and CDR2 are MDHEN and SYDVKM. The length of the CDR3 is 15 residues. V shed 3 bases and J shed 3 bases, with 15 bases lying between them. The CDR3 sequence is CASSLSLDRGYEQYF. In nucleotides, the CDR3 is TGTGCCAGCAGTTTGAGCCTCGACAGAGGCTACGAGCAGTACTTC.

The J gene is TRBJ1-2, the V gene TRBV9; D is uncertain. The CDR3 totals 13 residues. CDR1 is SGDLS, CDR2 YYNGEE, per germline. Trimming left V 5 bases short and J 7 bases short, with 15 bases between. CDR3 in DNA: TGTGCCAGCAGAGATACAGCTTCCGGTGGCTACACCTTC. Residues: CASRDTASGGYTF.